The 5 T cell receptor beta chains below all came from one sample that was sequenced in a study of T cells in Graves' hyperthyroidism and ophthalmopathy. Researchers amplified the TCR beta CDR3 regions from RNA transcripts. TCR CDR3 underwent first-round RT-PCR with the HTBI primer set. TCRdb reprocessed the multiplex PCR reads via MiXCR and lists one record per CDR3 protein. The sample lists about 360,000 distinct CDR3 sequences; 13% were seen once. The sample was blood. The receptor set was obtained from a woman under 30 with Graves' hyperthyroidism.

The CDR3 nucleotides are TGCGCCAGCAGCCAAGCACCGGGACTAGCGGGAGAAAGTGAGCAGTTCTTC. Translation: CASSQAPGLAGESEQFF. V gene TRBV4-3 combines with J gene TRBJ2-1; 14 bases fit TRBD2. This CDR3 is built from 17 residues. V gave up 1 base and J gave up 9 bases; unmatched junction bases: 8. Germline-derived CDR1 and CDR2 are LGHNA and YSLEER.

This clonotype was picked up many times. The chain combines TRBV28 with TRBJ1-5; D is unclear. CDR3 length equals 12 residues. V lost 3 bases and J 6 bases, leaving 6 bases between the germline ends. Germline CDR1 and CDR2: MDHEN and SYDVKM. In DNA form, the CDR3 reads TGTGCCAGCAGTTTCTCTGTTCAGCCCCAGCATTTT. Protein sequence: CASSFSVQPQHF.

This clonotype was recorded at least ten times. The V and J genes are TRBV2 and TRBJ1-5, with TRBD1 matching over 7 bases. Per germline, CDR1 SNHLY and CDR2 FYNNEI. CDR3 length: 16 residues. With V trimmed by 6 bases and J by 2 bases, 10 bases remained unmatched. CDR3: CASSWDSQNGNQPQHF. CDR3 coding DNA: TGTGCCAGCAGCTGGGACAGTCAAAATGGCAATCAGCCCCAGCATTTT. The whole variable domain, remainder taken from reference TRBV2 and TRBJ1-5, is EPEVTQTPSHQVTQMGQEVILRCVPISNHLYFYWYRQILGQKVEFLVSFYNNEISEKSEIFDDQFSVERPDGSNFTLKIRSTKLEDSAMYFCASSWDSQNGNQPQHFGDGTRLSIL.

This clonotype was seen at least ten times. The junction does not match germline at one end; this may be a read error. V gene TRBV20-1 combines with J gene TRBJ2-1, with 10 bases identical to TRBD2. Germline V lookup: CDR1 DFQATT, CDR2 SNEGSKA (reference sequence). The CDR3 contains 15 residues. The CDR3 region has the DNA TGCAGTGTTAGAGGGCTAGCGGGAGTCCTAGGTGAGCAGTTCTTC. It translates to CSVRGLAGVLGEQFF.

The chain links TRBV20-1 to TRBJ2-7; a weak D match, TRBD1 (6 bases). V lost 5 bases, J lost 2 bases, and 7 bases lay in between. CDR1 and CDR2 (germline): DFQATT, SNEGSKA (reference sequence). The CDR3 loop spans 11 amino acids. The CDR3 DNA reads as TGCAGTGCTGGGACAACCTACGAGCAGTACTTC. It encodes CSAGTTYEQYF.